This passage covers 3 T cell receptor beta chains from one sample sequenced in a study of OX40 agonist ivuxolimab in advanced cancers. Assay: immunoSEQ multiplex PCR; the TCRdb copy retains only in-frame clones and omits some. Of fewer than 55,000 clones listed, approximately 86% are singletons. The material sequenced was CD4+ or CD8+ T cells sorted from blood, taken in a trial of the OX40 agonist ivuxolimab. The receptors originated from an adult with an advanced solid tumor such as melanoma, head and neck, liver or kidney cancer.

This chain joins TRBV27 and TRBJ2-7; tentatively, D is TRBD2 (6 bases). Germline CDR1 and CDR2: MNHEY and SMNVEV (reference sequence). The CDR3 is 13 amino acids. V was trimmed by 5 bases and J by 1 base, leaving 9 bases between them. The CDR3 DNA reads TGTGCCAGCAGTCTAGCGCCATCCTACGAGCAGTACTTC. Its translation: CASSLAPSYEQYF.

The gene calls are TRBV6-5 and TRBJ2-6; weak D call: TRBD2 (5 bases). Trimming pared 2 bases from V and 4 bases from J, leaving 9 bases between. The length of the CDR3 is 15 residues. Germline-derived CDR1 and CDR2 are MNHEY and SVGAGI. The CDR3: CASSYSRRGANVLTF. The CDR3 coding sequence is TGTGCCAGCAGTTACAGCAGGAGGGGGGCCAACGTCCTGACTTTC.

The chain recombines TRBV19 with TRBJ2-1; no clear D gene. Germline V gives CDR1 LNHDA, CDR2 SQIVND (reference sequence). The V end lost 1 base, the J end lost 5 bases, and 9 bases lay between the germline ends. CDR3 length equals 14 residues. CDR3 region: CASSIGRSNNEQFF. CDR3 DNA: TGTGCCAGTAGTATAGGGCGCTCTAACAATGAGCAGTTCTTC.